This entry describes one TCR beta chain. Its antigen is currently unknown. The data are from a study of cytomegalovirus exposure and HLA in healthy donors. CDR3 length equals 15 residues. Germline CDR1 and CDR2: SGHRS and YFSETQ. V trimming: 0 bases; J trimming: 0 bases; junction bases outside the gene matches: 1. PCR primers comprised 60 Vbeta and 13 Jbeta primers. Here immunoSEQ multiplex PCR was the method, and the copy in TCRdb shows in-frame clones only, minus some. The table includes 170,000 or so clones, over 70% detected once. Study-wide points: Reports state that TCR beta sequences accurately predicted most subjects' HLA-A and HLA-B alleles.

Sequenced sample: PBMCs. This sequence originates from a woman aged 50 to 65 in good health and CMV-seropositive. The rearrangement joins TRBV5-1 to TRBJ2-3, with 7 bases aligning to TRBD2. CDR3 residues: CASSLEAGSTDTQYF. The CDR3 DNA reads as TGCGCCAGCAGCTTGGAAGCGGGGAGCACAGATACGCAGTATTTT. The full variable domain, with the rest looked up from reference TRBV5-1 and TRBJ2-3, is KAGVTQTPRYLIKTRGQQVTLSCSPISGHRSVSWYQQTPGQGLQFLFEYFSETQRNKGNFPGRFSGRQFSNSRSEMNVSTLELGDSALYLCASSLEAGSTDTQYFGPGTRLTVL.